Listed below are T cell receptor beta chains from one sample, sequenced in a study of response to subunit inactivated influenza vaccine. One entry per CDR3 protein, called by TCRdb with MiXCR from the RT-PCR reads. The sample has 600,000 to 850,000 distinct CDR3 sequences, 12% to 15% seen once. The input for sequencing was PBMCs from blood, taken around 15 days before vaccination. Receptors originate from a man aged 50 or older who received an inactivated influenza vaccine. The CDR3 runs from the conserved cysteine through the conserved F or W. The order of the fields is CDR3 DNA, CDR3 protein, J gene, clone size, V gene, D gene. D genes are given only for firm matches. A row's size may be missing; if present it is once, few, many or a size class.

TGTGCCAGCAGCTTAGGTCCTAGCGGGAGCACAGATACGCAGTATTTT,CASSLGPSGSTDTQYF,TRBJ2-3,.,TRBV7-2,TRBD2
TGTGCCAGCATAATCTCGGGACATTGGAATCAGCCCCAGCATTTT,CASIISGHWNQPQHF,TRBJ1-5,.,TRBV6-1,.
TGTGCCACGAGACTAGCGGCGAACACCGGGGAGCTGTTTTTT,CATRLAANTGELFF,TRBJ2-2,.,TRBV7-6,TRBD2
TGCGCCAGCAGCCGTATAGACAGGGACTTTGGCTACACCTTC,CASSRIDRDFGYTF,TRBJ1-2,few,TRBV5-1,TRBD1
TGTGCCAGCAGCTCCGGGACTTCCTCTCTCTACGAGCAGTACTTC,CASSSGTSSLYEQYF,TRBJ2-7,few,TRBV11-1,.
TGTGCCAGTAGTATTCGGCTAGCGGGTGGTGGGGATGAGCAGTTCTTC,CASSIRLAGGGDEQFF,TRBJ2-1,few,TRBV19,TRBD2
TGTGCCATCAGGGACCCGGGACAGGGCCGGCCGGTGGTGGAGACCCAGTACTTC,CAIRDPGQGRPVVETQYF,TRBJ2-5,.,TRBV10-3,TRBD1
TGCAGTGCTATGTTAGCGGGGTCCTACGAGCAGTACTTC,CSAMLAGSYEQYF,TRBJ2-7,few,TRBV20-1,TRBD2
TGTGCCAGCAGCTTCAGCGGGGGCGAGCAGTACTTC,CASSFSGGEQYF,TRBJ2-7,many,TRBV7-6,TRBD2
TGTGCCAGCAGCCCCACTAGCGGGACCGGGGAGCTGTTTTTT,CASSPTSGTGELFF,TRBJ2-2,.,TRBV7-2,TRBD2
TGTGCCAGCATAACTAGCGGGGGGTCCGTCTCCTACGAGCAGTACTTC,CASITSGGSVSYEQYF,TRBJ2-7,few,TRBV2,TRBD2
TGTGCCACCAGCGCCGGGACAGGACCTTCCTACAATGAGCAGTTCTTC,CATSAGTGPSYNEQFF,TRBJ2-1,few,TRBV24-1,TRBD1
TGTGCCACCAGCAGAGATGGGCAGGGGAAAGAGACCCAGTACTTC,CATSRDGQGKETQYF,TRBJ2-5,few,TRBV15,.
TGTGCCAGCTCAGCCACCACCACAGGGAGAAACTATGGCTACACCTTC,CASSATTTGRNYGYTF,TRBJ1-2,few,TRBV18,.
TGTGCCAGCAGTGGCGAGGTAAAAGAGACCCAGTACTTC,CASSGEVKETQYF,TRBJ2-5,many,TRBV2,.
TGTGCCAGCAGTTTAGGTTCAGGGGGCGGGCGCTACACCTTC,CASSLGSGGGRYTF,TRBJ1-2,.,TRBV28,TRBD1
TGCGCCAGCAGCCATGGACAGCCCGTACGTTCAGGTAATGAGCAGTTCTTC,CASSHGQPVRSGNEQFF,TRBJ2-1,.,TRBV5-1,.
TGCGCCAGCAGCTTGATGGACACAACCTACGAGCAGTACTTC,CASSLMDTTYEQYF,TRBJ2-7,.,TRBV5-1,.
TGCAGTGCTGAGGGGGGGGGCTTTAACACCGGGGAGCTGTTTTTT,CSAEGGGFNTGELFF,TRBJ2-2,few,TRBV20-1,.
TGTGCCAGCAGCTTATCAGCGGGAAGAAACACCATATATTTT,CASSLSAGRNTIYF,TRBJ1-3,few,TRBV7-8,.
TGTGCCAGTAGTACCCCTACAGGGGCCAAAAACATTCAGTACTTC,CASSTPTGAKNIQYF,TRBJ2-4,few,TRBV19,.
TGTGCCATCAGTGGTTACGGGGAGACCCAGTACTTC,CAISGYGETQYF,TRBJ2-5,few,TRBV10-3,.
TGCGCCAGCAGCTCGACACCAGGACTAGCGGGAGGGGAGCAGTTCTTC,CASSSTPGLAGGEQFF,TRBJ2-1,many,TRBV5-1,TRBD2
TGTGCCACCAGATGGGGCCAGGATCGCAATCAGCCCCAGCATTTT,CATRWGQDRNQPQHF,TRBJ1-5,few,TRBV6-2/TRBV6-3,.
TGTGCCAGCTCACCCGGACAGAGCTCCTACGAGCAGTACTTC,CASSPGQSSYEQYF,TRBJ2-7,many,TRBV12-3/TRBV12-4,.
TGTGCCAGCCGTCTTAGCGGGGGCCCGGACAATGAGCAGTTCTTC,CASRLSGGPDNEQFF,TRBJ2-1,few,TRBV3-1,TRBD2
TGCAGCGTTGAAGATCCCCTAGAGAGCACAGATACGCAGTATTTT,CSVEDPLESTDTQYF,TRBJ2-3,few,TRBV29-1,.
TGCAGCGTGAGGTGGGGGCTTCGTGAAAAACTGTTTTTT,CSVRWGLREKLFF,TRBJ1-4,.,TRBV29-1,.
TGTGCCAGCAGTTACTCGAGATCTGCGGAACGGAAAAGGACAGATACGCAGTATTTT,CASSYSRSAERKRTDTQYF,TRBJ2-3,few,TRBV6-2/TRBV6-3,.
TGTGCCATCAGTCCCGGGACAGGGAACAATGAGCAGTTCTTC,CAISPGTGNNEQFF,TRBJ2-1,few,TRBV10-3,TRBD1
TGCGCCAGCAGCTTGGTTCCCTCTGGGGCCAACGTCCTGACTTTC,CASSLVPSGANVLTF,TRBJ2-6,many,TRBV5-1,.
TGTGCCAGCAGCTTCCGACAGGGGAAAGAAGGCACTGAAGCTTTCTTT,CASSFRQGKEGTEAFF,TRBJ1-1,.,TRBV6-2/TRBV6-3,TRBD1
TGTGCCAGCAGCTTAGTTGGCAGGGGAACCTACGAGCAGTACTTC,CASSLVGRGTYEQYF,TRBJ2-7,many,TRBV11-2,.
TGTGCCAGCAGCTCGAGCCTCAGGGCCGGGGAGCTGTTTTTT,CASSSSLRAGELFF,TRBJ2-2,few,TRBV7-9,.
TGCGCCAGCAGCAAACGACTAGCGGGAGGCGGGAACGAGCAGTACTTC,CASSKRLAGGGNEQYF,TRBJ2-7,few,TRBV5-1,TRBD2
TGCGCCAGCAGCTTGGGTCGGGGCGCGTTAACAACCCTCCAAGAGACCCAGTACTTC,CASSLGRGALTTLQETQYF,TRBJ2-5,.,TRBV5-1,.
TGCAGTGCCCATACAGGGGTGGGTCAGCCCCAGCATTTT,CSAHTGVGQPQHF,TRBJ1-5,.,TRBV20-1,TRBD1
TGTGCCAGCAGATACGGGACAGGGCTCACAGATACGCAGTATTTT,CASRYGTGLTDTQYF,TRBJ2-3,.,TRBV6-5,TRBD1
TGTGCCAGCAGCTTATGGGACTTACCCCAGGGCGAGCAGTACTTC,CASSLWDLPQGEQYF,TRBJ2-7,.,TRBV7-2,.
TGCGCCAGCAGCTTGGACGGGGGGAGCACCGGGGAGCTGTTTTTT,CASSLDGGSTGELFF,TRBJ2-2,few,TRBV5-1,TRBD2
TGTGCCAGCAGCCAAGATCTGGCCGGAGGGGAGCTGTTTTTT,CASSQDLAGGELFF,TRBJ2-2,few,TRBV3-1,.
TGTGCCAGCAGCCAAGATATGACGGGAACCTACGAGCAGTACTTC,CASSQDMTGTYEQYF,TRBJ2-7,.,TRBV4-2,.
TGCGCCAGCAGGGGGTCGGACAAAAACATTCAGTACTTC,CASRGSDKNIQYF,TRBJ2-4,few,TRBV5-1,.
TGCAGCGCAAGTACCGGGACTAGGTCATCCAATGAGCAGTTCTTC,CSASTGTRSSNEQFF,TRBJ2-1,many,TRBV29-1,TRBD2
TGTGCCAGCTCACCGAGGGGGTGGGATACTGAAGCTTTCTTT,CASSPRGWDTEAFF,TRBJ1-1,few,TRBV18,.
TGCGCCAGCAGCTTGGACGGACAGGCTAATCAGCCCCAGCATTTT,CASSLDGQANQPQHF,TRBJ1-5,few,TRBV5-1,TRBD1
TGTGCCATCGATACAGGGGGTGGGGAGCAGTACTTC,CAIDTGGGEQYF,TRBJ2-7,few,TRBV12-3/TRBV12-4,TRBD1
TGTGCCAGCAGCTTCGGCCCCAGCTCCTATAATTCACCCCTCCACTTT,CASSFGPSSYNSPLHF,TRBJ1-6,few,TRBV7-2,.
TGTGCCACCAGTGAGTCCGGACAGGGTTGGGAGACCCAGTACTTC,CATSESGQGWETQYF,TRBJ2-5,few,TRBV24-1,TRBD1
TGTGCCACGGGACAACCCGAGACCGGGGAGCTGTTTTTT,CATGQPETGELFF,TRBJ2-2,few,TRBV10-3,.
TGTGCCAGCAGTTACTGGGACCGGACAGGGAAAATTGTCTTAGCCTACAATGAGCAGTTCTTC,CASSYWDRTGKIVLAYNEQFF,TRBJ2-1,few,TRBV6-2/TRBV6-3,TRBD1
TGCGCCAGCAGCTTGGAGACTAGCGGGAGTTGGTTCAATGAGCAGTTCTTC,CASSLETSGSWFNEQFF,TRBJ2-1,few,TRBV5-1,TRBD2